The T cell receptor (beta chain) described here comes from a study of cytomegalovirus exposure and HLA in healthy donors. CDR3 size: 15 residues. Unmatched junction bases numbered 6, after V lost 5 bases and J lost 2 bases. Per germline, CDR1 SGHDT and CDR2 YYEEEE. The study, taken as a whole, reports: Cytomegalovirus status, reportedly, was diagnosed with high specificity and sensitivity by the classifier.

The study ran its PCR with 60 Vbeta and 13 Jbeta primers. The data were produced by immunoSEQ multiplex PCR, yet TCRdb's version contains in-frame clones alone and is incomplete. The sample lists some 140,000 clones; approximately 77% were seen once. A note on this clone: Antigen: not known.

The specimen was PBMCs. The sequence was obtained from a middle-aged woman in good health and CMV-seronegative. The chain has TRBV5-6 and TRBJ1-1; 10 positions match TRBD1. The CDR3 spells CASRIRDRGNTEAFF. CDR3 nucleotides: TGTGCCAGCAGAATACGGGACAGGGGTAACACTGAAGCTTTCTTT. Looking up the rest from reference TRBV5-6 and TRBJ1-1 gives the full variable domain: DAGVTQSPTHLIKTRGQQVTLRCSPKSGHDTVSWYQQALGQGPQFIFQYYEEEERQRGNFPDRFSGHQFPNYSSELNVNALLLGDSALYLCASRIRDRGNTEAFFGQGTRLTVV.